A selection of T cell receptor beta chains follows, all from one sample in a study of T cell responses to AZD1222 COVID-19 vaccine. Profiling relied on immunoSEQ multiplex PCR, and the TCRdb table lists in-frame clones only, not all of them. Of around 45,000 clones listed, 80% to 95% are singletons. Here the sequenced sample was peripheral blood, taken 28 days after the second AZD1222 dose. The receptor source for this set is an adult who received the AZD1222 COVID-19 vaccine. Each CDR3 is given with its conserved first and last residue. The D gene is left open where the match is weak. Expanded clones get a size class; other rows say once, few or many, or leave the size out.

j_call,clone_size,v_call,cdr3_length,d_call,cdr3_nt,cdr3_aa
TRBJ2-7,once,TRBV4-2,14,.,TGTGCCAGCAGCTACGGACAGAACTCCTACGAGCAGTACTTC,CASSYGQNSYEQYF
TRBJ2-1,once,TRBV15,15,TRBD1,TGTGCCACCAGCAGGGGTGGACAGGGGGCTAATGAGCAGTTCTTC,CATSRGGQGANEQFF
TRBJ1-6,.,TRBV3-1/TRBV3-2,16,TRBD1,TGTGCCAGCAGCCCCGGGACAGGGTATAAGAATTCACCCCTCCACTTT,CASSPGTGYKNSPLHF
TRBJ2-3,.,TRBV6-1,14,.,TGTGCCAGCAGTGATTCCAGACGCACAGATACGCAGTATTTT,CASSDSRRTDTQYF
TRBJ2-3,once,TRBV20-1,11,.,TGCAGTGCGCCCCATTTGGATACGCAGTATTTT,CSAPHLDTQYF
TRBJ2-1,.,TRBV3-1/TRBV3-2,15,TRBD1,TGTGCCAGCAGAAACAGGGGACAGACCTACAATGAGCAGTTCTTC,CASRNRGQTYNEQFF
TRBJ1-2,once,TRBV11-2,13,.,TGTGCCAGCAGCTTAGAAGGTCTGGGGGGCTACACCTTC,CASSLEGLGGYTF
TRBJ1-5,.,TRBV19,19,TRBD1,TGTGCCAGTAGTATGGTGATGGGACAGGGGGCGCTAAGCAATCAGCCCCAGCATTTT,CASSMVMGQGALSNQPQHF
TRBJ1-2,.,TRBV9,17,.,TGTGCCAGCAGCGGGGGGATAGGGGCCGGAGCTAACTATGGCTACACCTTC,CASSGGIGAGANYGYTF
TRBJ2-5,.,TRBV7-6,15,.,TGTGCCAGCAGCTTCCGTATCGGGTCAGGAGAGACCCAGTACTTC,CASSFRIGSGETQYF
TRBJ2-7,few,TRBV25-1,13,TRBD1,TGTGCCAGCAGGGGGGGACAGGAGGGCGAGCAGTACTTC,CASRGGQEGEQYF
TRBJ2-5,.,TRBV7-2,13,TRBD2,TGTGCCAGCACCCTAAGGGGAGGGGAGACCCAGTACTTC,CASTLRGGETQYF